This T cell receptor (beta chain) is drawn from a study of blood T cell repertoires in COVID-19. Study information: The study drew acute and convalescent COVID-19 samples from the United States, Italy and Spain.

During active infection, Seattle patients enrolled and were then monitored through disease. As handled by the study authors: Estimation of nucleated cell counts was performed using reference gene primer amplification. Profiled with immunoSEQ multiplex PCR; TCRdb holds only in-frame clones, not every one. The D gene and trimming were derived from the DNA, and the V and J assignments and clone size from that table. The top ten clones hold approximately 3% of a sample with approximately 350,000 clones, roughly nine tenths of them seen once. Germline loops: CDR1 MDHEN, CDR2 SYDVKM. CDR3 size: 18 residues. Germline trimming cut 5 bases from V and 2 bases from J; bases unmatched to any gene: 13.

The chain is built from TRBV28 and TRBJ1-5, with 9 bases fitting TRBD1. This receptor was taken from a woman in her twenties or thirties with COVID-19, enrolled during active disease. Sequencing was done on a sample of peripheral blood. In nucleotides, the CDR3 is TGTGCCAGCAGTACATACCGGGGACAGGGACCCCGCAATCAGCCCCAGCATTTT. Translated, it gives CASSTYRGQGPRNQPQHF.